The 28 T cell receptor beta chains below were found in one sample sequenced in a study of read filtering for tumor transcriptome and immune sequencing. This library used roughly 400 ng RNA and molecular barcoded adaptors spanning alpha/delta and beta/gamma chains. TCRdb redid the calling of the reads with MiXCR, one entry per CDR3 protein. In the table there are 39,000 or so distinct CDR3 sequences, roughly an eighth of which are singletons. Material: a population of CD138-negative cells sorted from bone marrow. The receptors originated from a donor at least 40 years old with multiple myeloma.

This clonotype was counted many times. V usage is TRBV9 and J usage is TRBJ1-1; tentative D call: TRBD1 (5 bases). V shed 5 bases and J shed 5 bases, with 13 bases lying between them. The length of the CDR3 is 13 residues. Germline V CDR1 and CDR2: SGDLS, YYNGEE. In nucleotides, the CDR3 is TGTGCCAGCAGGGGCGTGGGGGGGACTGAAGCTTTCTTT. Translation: CASRGVGGTEAFF.

To note about this clonotype: Given the absence of the conserved phenylalanine or tryptophan at the CDR3 end, a read error is likely. The limits of the CDR3 on the DNA are not certain, so only TCRdb's listed CDR3 is given. The V and J genes are TRBV7-9 and TRBJ2-1; TRBD2 is the table's D call and was not checked against the DNA. The V gene's germline CDR1 is SEHNR and CDR2 FQNEAQ (reference sequence). From its first to its last residue, the CDR3 has 15 amino acids. The CDR3 loop is CASSLGSGRINEQLC.

The V call is TRBV27, the J call TRBJ2-3; the D gene is possibly TRBD2 (5 bases). This CDR3 comprises 15 residues. The germline gives CDR1 MNHEY, CDR2 SMNVEV (reference sequence). Trimming stripped 5 bases from V and 2 bases from J, with 14 bases between. CDR3 protein: CASSLRDPITDTQYF. The DNA for the CDR3 is TGTGCCAGCAGTCTACGGGATCCTATCACAGATACGCAGTATTTT.

This clonotype was detected many times. A clone one base away is much larger, so this may be a read error. The V call is TRBV10-3, the J call TRBJ2-1; no clear D gene. The germline CDR1 and CDR2 sequences are ENHRY and SYGVKD. There are 15 residues in the CDR3. V lost 0 bases and J 8 bases, leaving 14 bases between the germline ends. CDR3 bases: TGTGCCATCAGTGAGTCGAATGGGCTGAACGATGAGCAGTTCTTC. Translated: CAISESNGLNDEQFF.

This clonotype was detected many times. This chain uses TRBV19 with TRBJ2-1; D is unclear. Germline V gives CDR1 LNHDA, CDR2 SQIVND (reference sequence). V was pared by 3 bases and J by 0 bases, with 12 bases between. The CDR3 runs 16 residues. In nucleotides, the CDR3 is TGTGCCAGTAGTATTTCCGGTTGGGACTCCTACAATGAGCAGTTCTTC. Its translation: CASSISGWDSYNEQFF.

Note on this clonotype: A far larger clone is off by one base, so a read error is likely. The chain employs TRBV7-3 and TRBJ2-7; 15 positions match TRBD2. The V gene's germline CDR1 is SGHTA and CDR2 FQGTGA. V was clipped by 4 bases and J by 6 bases; unmatched bases: 7. CDR3 size: 16 residues. CDR3 protein: CASSCSQGLAGGEQYF. CDR3 DNA: TGTGCCAGCAGCTGTTCGCAGGGACTAGCGGGAGGCGAGCAGTACTTC.

This clonotype appeared many times. The genes are TRBV5-1 and TRBJ1-1; D gene unclear. The CDR3 extends over 14 amino acids. V shed 1 base and J shed 2 bases, with 9 bases lying between them. Germline V CDR1 and CDR2: SGHRS, YFSETQ. CDR3 region: CASSLYRANTEAFF. The CDR3, as DNA: TGCGCCAGCAGCTTGTATCGGGCAAACACTGAAGCTTTCTTT.

This clonotype was recorded many times. CDR3 sequence reads: CASSSGTAKNTEAFF. The CDR3 DNA reads as TGCGCCAGCAGCTCGGGGACAGCAAAGAACACTGAAGCTTTCTTT. The chain has TRBV5-1 and TRBJ1-1; 7 bases agree with TRBD1. The ends lost 3 bases at V and 1 base at J; junction bases unmatched: 6. Germline CDR1 is SGHRS and CDR2 is YFSETQ. CDR3 length: 15 amino acids.

Many counts were recorded for this clonotype. The rearrangement uses TRBV20-1 and TRBJ2-7; tentative D call: TRBD1 (6 bases). Trimming shortened V by 0 bases and J by 3 bases, and 15 bases separated the two germline ends. From germline, CDR1 is DFQATT and CDR2 SNEGSKA (reference sequence). This CDR3 is built from 15 residues. The CDR3 spells CSARDLQGKVYEQYF. CDR3 in DNA: TGCAGTGCTAGAGATCTACAGGGAAAGGTCTACGAGCAGTACTTC.

The rearrangement links TRBV4-2 to TRBJ2-5; D ambiguous. Germline lookup yields CDR1 LGHNA and CDR2 YNFKEQ. The CDR3 consists of 15 residues. The V and J ends lost 5 bases and 2 bases respectively, with 15 bases between them. CDR3 sequence: CASSGAGVGQETQYF. Written as DNA, the CDR3 is TGTGCCAGCAGCGGTGCCGGCGTCGGGCAAGAGACCCAGTACTTC.

The table lists this clonotype with many counts. V usage is TRBV5-1 and J usage is TRBJ2-1; no firm D call. There are 11 residues in the CDR3. The V gene lost 2 bases and the J gene lost 9 bases, with 6 bases spanning the gap. The germline gives CDR1 SGHRS, CDR2 YFSETQ. DNA for the CDR3: TGCGCCAGCAGCTTCGCAGCTGAGCAGTTCTTC. It codes for CASSFAAEQFF. Complete variable domain (other parts from reference TRBV5-1 and TRBJ2-1): KAGVTQTPRYLIKTRGQQVTLSCSPISGHRSVSWYQQTPGQGLQFLFEYFSETQRNKGNFPGRFSGRQFSNSRSEMNVSTLELGDSALYLCASSFAAEQFFGPGTRLTVL.

In this sample, this clonotype turned up many times. As DNA, the CDR3 is TGTGCCAGCAGGGCCTTAGCGGGAGGATACAATGAGCAGTTCTTC. Its translation: CASRALAGGYNEQFF. The rearrangement links TRBV2 to TRBJ2-1; 10 bases match TRBD2. The CDR3 loop spans 15 amino acids. Germline CDR1 SNHLY, CDR2 FYNNEI. With V trimmed by 6 bases and J by 4 bases, 6 bases remained unmatched. Full variable domain (remainder filled in from reference TRBV2 and TRBJ2-1): EPEVTQTPSHQVTQMGQEVILRCVPISNHLYFYWYRQILGQKVEFLVSFYNNEISEKSEIFDDQFSVERPDGSNFTLKIRSTKLEDSAMYFCASRALAGGYNEQFFGPGTRLTVL.

This clonotype was recorded many times. This chain joins TRBV5-1 and TRBJ2-7; 7 bases are a match to TRBD1. Trimming cost V 7 bases and J 3 bases; bases outside gene matches: 10. The germline gives CDR1 SGHRS, CDR2 YFSETQ. This CDR3 is built from 14 residues. In nucleotides, the CDR3 is TGCGCCAGCGGGCCGGGACAGAGAAACTACGAGCAGTACTTC. Residues: CASGPGQRNYEQYF.

Here the CDR3 reads CASSSTGGSYKVQFF. CDR3 nucleotide sequence: TGCGCCAGCAGCTCAACGGGAGGGTCCTACAAGGTGCAGTTCTTC. The rearrangement links TRBV5-1 to TRBJ2-1, with 8 bases fitting TRBD2. CDR1 is SGHRS and CDR2 is YFSETQ in the germline V gene. V gave up 3 bases and J gave up 12 bases; unmatched junction bases: 14. This CDR3 region has 15 residues.

This clonotype qualifies as medium-sized. V is TRBV11-2 and J is TRBJ2-1; 11 bases line up with TRBD2. Germline assignment: CDR1 SGHAT and CDR2 FQNNGV. The CDR3 spans 16 residues. V dropped 5 bases and J dropped 5; count of bases not matched to a gene: 8. The CDR3 coding sequence is TGTGCCAGCAGCCGAAACAGACTAGCGGGAAACAATGAGCAGTTCTTC. Translated, it gives CASSRNRLAGNNEQFF.

This clonotype was recorded many times. CDR3 region: CASSLFGQSSEAFF. The CDR3, as DNA: TGTGCCAGCAGTTTATTTGGGCAGAGTTCTGAAGCTTTCTTT. The genes are TRBV28 and TRBJ1-1; no firm D call. There are 14 residues in the CDR3. CDR1 is MDHEN and CDR2 is SYDVKM in the germline V gene. V was shortened by 1 base and J by 6 bases, with 12 bases between the two germline ends.

The sample holds many counts of this clonotype. The chain combines TRBV19 with TRBJ1-1; D is possibly TRBD1 (5 bases). Germline CDR1 LNHDA, CDR2 SQIVND (reference sequence). There are 16 residues in the CDR3. V was clipped by 5 bases and J by 0 bases, with 16 bases between them. CDR3 amino acids: CASSFGSQGLNTEAFF. In nucleotides, the CDR3 is TGTGCCAGTAGTTTCGGGTCCCAGGGCCTGAACACTGAAGCTTTCTTT.

As for this clonotype: Because the CDR3 is missing its conserved closing phenylalanine or tryptophan, this is likely a read error. The chain has TRBV10-3 and TRBJ1-1; D not resolved. The CDR3 consists of 14 residues. Germline V gene sequence: CDR1 ENHRY, CDR2 SYGVKD. The V end lost 7 bases, the J end lost 0 bases, and 12 bases lay between the germline ends. CDR3 sequence reads: CAINEGSLNTEAFL. In DNA form, the CDR3 reads TGTGCCATCAATGAAGGGTCATTGAACACTGAAGCTTTCCTT.

This clonotype was observed many times. This rearrangement joins TRBV6-1 to TRBJ1-1; no reliable D call. V lost 4 bases to trimming and J lost 4 bases, with 10 bases between them. Germline assignment: CDR1 MNHNS and CDR2 SASEGT. CDR3 length equals 13 residues. CDR3 region: CASSVETFTEAFF. The CDR3 nucleotides are TGTGCCAGCAGTGTGGAGACATTCACTGAAGCTTTCTTT.

This clonotype is labeled as medium-sized. The rearrangement links TRBV4-2 to TRBJ2-1, with D perhaps TRBD2 (6 bases). Germline V gives CDR1 LGHNA, CDR2 YNFKEQ. V lost 1 base and J lost 0, with 13 bases in between. This CDR3 is 17 amino acids long. The CDR3 nucleotides read TGTGCCAGCAGCCAAGGAGGTAGCGGAGACTCCTACAATGAGCAGTTCTTC. This sequence encodes CASSQGGSGDSYNEQFF.

This clonotype showed up many times. The chain combines TRBV19 with TRBJ2-1; TRBD2 matches 7 bases. The CDR3 spans 14 residues. V shed 3 bases and J 8 bases; nucleotides not matched to a gene: 7. Germline lookup yields CDR1 LNHDA and CDR2 SQIVND (reference sequence). In DNA, the CDR3 is TGTGCCAGTAGTATTCCCGGGAGGTTAGATGAGCAGTTCTTC. Its translation: CASSIPGRLDEQFF.

The chain joins TRBV19 to TRBJ2-1; D is possibly TRBD2 (6 bases). Trimming left V 6 bases short and J 15 bases short, with 24 bases between. Germline V CDR1 and CDR2: LNHDA, SQIVND (reference sequence). The CDR3 covers 14 residues. CDR3: CASSPGVAYNVRFF. The CDR3, as DNA: TGTGCCAGTAGCCCGGGAGTAGCTTATAATGTGCGGTTCTTC.

This clonotype was seen ten or more times. V usage is TRBV29-1 and J usage is TRBJ2-5, with D possibly TRBD1 on 6 matching bases. The V gene's germline CDR1 is SQVTM and CDR2 ANQGSEA. The CDR3 has 13 amino acids. V lost 5 bases to trimming and J lost 2 bases, with 12 bases between them. CDR3 coding DNA: TGCAGCGTTACAGGGTCCGCGCAAGAGACCCAGTACTTC. Its translation is CSVTGSAQETQYF.

There are many counts of this clonotype. This sequence joins TRBV29-1 and TRBJ2-5; no firm D call. The CDR3 runs to 10 residues. Germline CDR1 is SQVTM and CDR2 is ANQGSEA. V lost 5 bases and J 7 bases, leaving 8 bases between the germline ends. The CDR3 loop reads CSVSIGTQYF. DNA for the CDR3: TGCAGCGTTTCTATCGGGACCCAGTACTTC.

Comments on this clonotype: Possible read error: a much larger clone is one base away. The rearrangement uses TRBV20-1 and TRBJ2-7; D not certain. Germline V CDR1 and CDR2: DFQATT, SNEGSKA (reference sequence). The CDR3 is 13 amino acids. The CDR3 nucleotides are TGCGGTACTCTCCTAGGATTAGCCTACGAGCAGTACTTC. Translation: CGTLLGLAYEQYF.

This clonotype was seen only a few times. It may be a read error: a sequence one base away is much more abundant. The V and J genes are TRBV6-5 and TRBJ2-3; 11 nucleotides line up with TRBD2. Per germline, CDR1 MNHEY and CDR2 SVGAGI. The CDR3 loop spans 15 amino acids. The V segment lost 6 bases and the J segment 7 bases; nucleotides outside the gene matches: 9. The CDR3 protein is CASRPSSGGQNTQYF. CDR3 bases: TGTGCCAGCAGGCCCTCTAGCGGGGGGCAGAATACGCAGTATTTT.

To note about this clonotype: The CDR3 carries no conserved terminal phenylalanine or tryptophan, so it likely arises from a read error. This sequence joins TRBV5-1 and TRBJ1-5; possible D gene TRBD1, 5 bases. The CDR3 is made up of 14 amino acids. V lost 4 bases and J 7 bases, leaving 15 bases between the germline ends. The germline V gene encodes CDR1 SGHRS and CDR2 YFSETQ. CDR3 in DNA: TGCGCCAGCAGCCCAGTCGAGGGGCGGCAGCCCCAGCATCTT. Amino acid sequence: CASSPVEGRQPQHL.

For this clonotype: A much larger clonotype is one base distant, so this may be a read error. The conserved final phenylalanine or tryptophan is absent from the CDR3, which likely points to a read error. The chain has TRBV20-1 and TRBJ2-7, with TRBD2 as a possible D gene (6 bases). The length of the CDR3 is 11 residues. Germline loops: CDR1 DFQATT, CDR2 SNEGSKA (reference sequence). The CDR3 bases are TGCGGAGGGATACGAAGGTACGAGCAGTACCTC. Protein product: CGGIRRYEQYL.